What follows are 28 T cell receptor beta chains derived from one specimen sequenced in a study of cytomegalovirus exposure and HLA in healthy donors. The primer mix had 60 Vbeta and 13 Jbeta primers. The method was immunoSEQ multiplex PCR; TCRdb's version includes in-frame clones alone and lacks a portion of them. The data contain over 150,000 clones, around 69% of them singletons. Material: PBMCs. These receptors all come from a man between 60 and 75 years old in good health and CMV-seronegative.

This rearrangement joins TRBV30 to TRBJ2-7; D may be TRBD2 (6 bases). Germline assignment: CDR1 GTSNPN and CDR2 SVGIG (reference sequence). This CDR3 is 12 amino acids long. V lost 5 bases to trimming and J lost 4 bases, with 12 bases between them. CDR3 DNA: TGTGCCTGGGGCCGGGAGATGTACGAGCAGTACTTC. Amino acid sequence: CAWGREMYEQYF.

J is TRBJ2-5 and V is TRBV5-1; weak D call: TRBD2 (5 bases). The CDR3 extends over 13 amino acids. CDR1 SGHRS and CDR2 YFSETQ come from the germline V gene. V was shortened by 3 bases and J by 4 bases, with 10 bases between the two germline ends. The chain's CDR3 is CASSWREGETQYF. The CDR3 DNA reads as TGCGCCAGCAGCTGGCGAGAGGGAGAGACCCAGTACTTC.

The chain is built from TRBV19 and TRBJ1-2; 7 nucleotides agree with TRBD1. CDR1 and CDR2 from the germline V gene are LNHDA and SQIVND (reference sequence). The CDR3 runs to 14 residues. The V gene end was trimmed by 6 bases and the J gene end by 4 bases; junction bases not matched to a gene: 8. The CDR3 spells CASRRVGTAYGYTF. CDR3 in DNA: TGTGCCAGTAGACGGGTTGGGACAGCCTATGGCTACACCTTC.

J is TRBJ1-4 and V is TRBV6-1; TRBD1 might be the D (5 bases). The CDR3 runs 11 residues. Per germline, CDR1 MNHNS and CDR2 SASEGT. The V end was cut by 8 bases, the J end by 7 bases, with 8 bases between. CDR3 protein: CASGRGEKLFF. CDR3 sequence (DNA): TGTGCCAGCGGGAGGGGTGAAAAACTGTTTTTT.

This clone was seen only once. The genes are TRBV5-1 and TRBJ2-5; 9 positions match TRBD2. CDR3 size: 16 residues. Germline CDR1 reads SGHRS; CDR2 reads YFSETQ. Trimming at V came to 7 bases and at J to 1 base, leaving 11 bases not matched to a gene. The CDR3 loop reads CASLWASGAPQETQYF. The CDR3 nucleotides are TGCGCCAGCCTCTGGGCTAGCGGGGCTCCCCAAGAGACCCAGTACTTC.

The V call is TRBV7-6, the J call TRBJ2-1; TRBD2 aligns across 7 bases. CDR3 size: 15 residues. Trimming removed 4 bases from V and 6 bases from J; junction bases left unmatched: 9. The germline V gene has CDR1 SGHVS and CDR2 FNYEAQ. The CDR3 DNA reads TGTGCCAGCAGCTCCCGGGGGGAGAAAGGCAATGAGCAGTTCTTC. This gives the protein CASSSRGEKGNEQFF.

The rearrangement uses TRBV27 and TRBJ2-3, with TRBD1 matching 7 bases. This CDR3 has 15 residues. Germline V lookup: CDR1 MNHEY, CDR2 SMNVEV (reference sequence). Unmatched junction bases numbered 6, after V lost 5 bases and J lost 1 base. This CDR3 is CASSPDRVRTDTQYF. For the CDR3, the DNA is TGTGCCAGCAGTCCTGACAGGGTACGCACAGATACGCAGTATTTT.

V usage is TRBV11-3 and J usage is TRBJ2-5, with 8 positions matching TRBD1. This CDR3 comprises 14 residues. Germline CDR1 reads SGHNT; CDR2 reads YENEEA. Trimming removed 5 bases from V and 5 bases from J; junction bases left unmatched: 7. The CDR3 DNA reads as TGTGCCAGCAGCGCGGGACAGGCTGCGGAGACCCAGTACTTC. Encoded protein: CASSAGQAAETQYF.

The CDR3 DNA is TGTGCCAGCAGTCCCGACAGATCAACTAATGAAAAACTGTTTTTT. Amino acids: CASSPDRSTNEKLFF. The gene calls are TRBV6-6 and TRBJ1-4, with a possible D match to TRBD1 (5 bases). The CDR3 consists of 15 residues. CDR1 is MNHNY, CDR2 SVGAGI, per germline (reference sequence). V lost 5 bases and J 0 bases, leaving 10 bases between the germline ends.

The V and J genes are TRBV2 and TRBJ2-5; no definite D call. Germline CDR1 SNHLY, CDR2 FYNNEI. Trimming cost V 3 bases and J 5 bases, with 10 bases left between them. The CDR3 is 13 residues long. In DNA form, the CDR3 reads TGTGCCAGCAGTGATACCCTTCGGGAGACCCAGTACTTC. Amino acid sequence: CASSDTLRETQYF.

V usage is TRBV6-5 and J usage is TRBJ1-5; D not resolved. The CDR3 totals 14 residues. In germline, CDR1 is MNHEY, CDR2 SVGAGI. Trimming pared 4 bases from V and 8 bases from J, leaving 15 bases between. CDR3 DNA sequence: TGTGCCAGCAGTTCGATGTGGAGAACGGAGCCCCAGCATTTT. Its translation: CASSSMWRTEPQHF.

The chain has TRBV11-2 and TRBJ2-3; maybe TRBD2 (5 bases). Trimming shortened V by 0 bases and J by 0 bases, and 13 bases separated the two germline ends. The CDR3 extends over 17 amino acids. Per germline, CDR1 SGHAT and CDR2 FQNNGV. The CDR3: CASSLDRFGLSTDTQYF. In DNA form, the CDR3 reads TGTGCCAGCAGCTTAGATCGCTTCGGACTTAGCACAGATACGCAGTATTTT.

The chain employs TRBV7-9 and TRBJ2-7; 11 positions match TRBD1. CDR1 SEHNR and CDR2 FQNEAQ come from the germline V gene (reference sequence). CDR3 size: 15 residues. J lost 3 bases, V lost 2 bases, and 3 bases had no gene match. CDR3 residues: CASSLLGTGGYEQYF. The CDR3 nucleotides are TGTGCCAGCAGCTTATTGGGGACAGGGGGCTACGAGCAGTACTTC.

This clone was detected a few times. CDR3 sequence: CASSLGGAGETQYF. The CDR3 DNA sequence: TGTGCCAGCAGCTTAGGGGGCGCGGGGGAGACCCAGTACTTC. V and J are TRBV7-2 and TRBJ2-5, with D perhaps TRBD2 (6 bases). V lost 1 base to trimming and J lost 5 bases, with 11 bases between them. The CDR3 covers 14 residues. Germline loops: CDR1 SGHTA, CDR2 FQGNSA.

This clone appeared a single time. This chain links TRBV9 with TRBJ2-2; a possible D gene is TRBD2 (5 bases). V shed 1 base and J shed 6 bases, with 13 bases lying between them. Germline V CDR1 and CDR2: SGDLS, YYNGEE. CDR3 length equals 15 residues. CDR3 nucleotides: TGTGCCAGCAGCGTACAAGGGAGTCAGGCCGGGGAGCTGTTTTTT. The encoded protein is CASSVQGSQAGELFF.

A few counts support this clone. CDR3 DNA sequence: TGCGCCAGCGCGCCGACCGGACTAGTGACTTCCTACGAGCAGTACTTC. Its translation: CASAPTGLVTSYEQYF. The gene calls are TRBV5-1 and TRBJ2-7; 7 nucleotides align to TRBD2. From germline, CDR1 is SGHRS and CDR2 YFSETQ. The CDR3 totals 16 residues. V shed 7 bases and J 1 base; nucleotides not matched to a gene: 14.

This clone came up a few times. The gene calls are TRBV28 and TRBJ1-4; possible D gene TRBD1, 5 bases. Trimming shortened V by 5 bases and J by 8 bases, and 15 bases separated the two germline ends. Germline V lookup: CDR1 MDHEN, CDR2 SYDVKM. The CDR3 length is 14 residues. CDR3 sequence reads: CASSLYQGREKLFF. DNA for the CDR3: TGTGCCAGCAGTCTTTACCAGGGTAGGGAAAAACTGTTTTTT.

This chain joins TRBV25-1 and TRBJ2-5; TRBD2 matches at 10 bases. This CDR3 is built from 16 residues. With 1 base clipped from V and 2 bases from J, the junction kept 4 bases outside the gene matches. Germline-derived CDR1 and CDR2 are MGHDK and SYGVNS. The DNA for the CDR3 is TGTGCCAGCAGTGAATCTCGGACTAGCGGTCAAGAGACCCAGTACTTC. Its translation is CASSESRTSGQETQYF.

V and J are TRBV6-1 and TRBJ2-3; 8 bases align to TRBD1. From germline, CDR1 is MNHNS and CDR2 SASEGT. V lost 6 bases and J lost 6; bases outside the gene matches: 5. The CDR3 loop spans 13 amino acids. The CDR3 spells CASRRTGTDTQYF. Here the CDR3 DNA reads TGTGCCAGCAGGCGGACAGGGACGGATACGCAGTATTTT.

This chain joins TRBV29-1 and TRBJ2-7; weak D call: TRBD1 (6 bases). V was clipped by 3 bases and J by 5 bases, with 8 bases between them. The CDR3 is 11 residues long. Germline values: CDR1 SQVTM, CDR2 ANQGSEA. The CDR3 DNA is TGCAGCGTTGACTCAGGGGACGAGCAGTACTTC. This codes for CSVDSGDEQYF.

The chain combines TRBV6-5 with TRBJ2-4; 7 nucleotides line up with TRBD1. Germline assignment: CDR1 MNHEY and CDR2 SVGAGI. There are 14 residues in the CDR3. The V gene end was trimmed by 5 bases and the J gene end by 4 bases; junction bases not matched to a gene: 5. The CDR3 coding sequence is TGTGCCAGCAGTCGGGGACAGCTAAAAAACATTCAGTACTTC. It codes for CASSRGQLKNIQYF.

The rearrangement links TRBV6-5 to TRBJ2-3, with 9 bases lining up with TRBD2. The V gene end was trimmed by 5 bases and the J gene end by 6 bases; junction bases not matched to a gene: 6. CDR1 is MNHEY, CDR2 SVGAGI, per germline. The CDR3 length is 14 residues. The CDR3 nucleotides read TGTGCCAGCAGTCCGGGACTAGCAACGGATACGCAGTATTTT. Translating gives CASSPGLATDTQYF.

In the case of this clone: A read error may account for a junction end that differs from germline. V usage is TRBV5-1 and J usage is TRBJ2-7; 8 bases fit TRBD2. The CDR3 is 17 residues long. Germline V CDR1 and CDR2: SGHRS, YFSETQ. The CDR3 protein is CAISLDRAGVGSYEQYF. The DNA for the CDR3 is TGCGCCATCAGCTTGGATCGAGCGGGAGTGGGCTCCTACGAGCAGTACTTC.

The chain recombines TRBV30 with TRBJ1-4; the D gene is possibly TRBD1 (6 bases). Trimming left V 5 bases short and J 0 bases short, with 7 bases between. The CDR3 totals 13 residues. The germline V gene has CDR1 GTSNPN and CDR2 SVGIG (reference sequence). The CDR3 DNA sequence: TGTGCCTGGGGACAGTCAACTAATGAAAAACTGTTTTTT. Protein sequence: CAWGQSTNEKLFF.

V is TRBV2 and J is TRBJ1-2, with D perhaps matching TRBD1 (5 bases). CDR1 is SNHLY, CDR2 FYNNEI, per germline. This CDR3 has 18 residues. Trimming took 8 bases from V and 0 from J, leaving 25 bases between them. The CDR3 loop is CASASPHPTGFTNYGYTF. The CDR3 DNA reads as TGTGCCAGCGCCAGCCCTCATCCAACAGGATTCACTAACTATGGCTACACCTTC. The full variable domain, with the rest looked up from reference TRBV2 and TRBJ1-2, is EPEVTQTPSHQVTQMGQEVILRCVPISNHLYFYWYRQILGQKVEFLVSFYNNEISEKSEIFDDQFSVERPDGSNFTLKIRSTKLEDSAMYFCASASPHPTGFTNYGYTFGSGTRLTVV.

The genes are TRBV29-1 and TRBJ2-4, with a tentative D call TRBD2 (5 bases). Between the trimmed V and J ends, which lost 0 bases and 0 bases, there was a span of 12 bases. Per germline, CDR1 SQVTM and CDR2 ANQGSEA. The CDR3 runs 16 residues. This chain's CDR3 is CSVEEGPRGAKNIQYF. Written as DNA, the CDR3 is TGCAGCGTTGAAGAGGGTCCTCGGGGAGCCAAAAACATTCAGTACTTC.

The V gene is TRBV6-6, the J gene TRBJ1-4, with TRBD1 matching 7 bases. CDR1 and CDR2 (germline): MNHNY, SVGAGI (reference sequence). CDR3 length equals 14 residues. The junction had 2 bases not matched to a gene; V was cut back by 5 bases and J by 2 bases. CDR3 in amino acids: CASSRDSTNEKLFF. DNA of the CDR3: TGTGCCAGCAGTCGGGACAGCACTAATGAAAAACTGTTTTTT.

In the case of this clone: Additional DNA sequences in this sample encode the identical CDR3. This chain links TRBV5-4 with TRBJ1-1; no clear D. Germline V gene sequence: CDR1 SGHNT, CDR2 YYREEE (reference sequence). V was clipped by 1 base and J by 2 bases, with 6 bases between them. The CDR3 has 13 residues. The CDR3 loop reads CASSLQENTEAFF. CDR3 coding DNA: TGTGCCAGCAGCTTGCAGGAAAACACTGAAGCTTTCTTT.